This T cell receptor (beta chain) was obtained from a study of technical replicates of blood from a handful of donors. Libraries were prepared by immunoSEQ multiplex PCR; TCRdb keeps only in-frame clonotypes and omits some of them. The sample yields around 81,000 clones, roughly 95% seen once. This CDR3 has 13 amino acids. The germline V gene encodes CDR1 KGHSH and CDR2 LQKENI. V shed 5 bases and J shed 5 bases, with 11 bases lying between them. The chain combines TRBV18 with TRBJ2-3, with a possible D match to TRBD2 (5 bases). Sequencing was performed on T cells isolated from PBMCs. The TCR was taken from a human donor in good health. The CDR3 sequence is CASSSGAVDTQYF. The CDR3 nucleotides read TGTGCCAGCTCATCCGGAGCGGTAGATACGCAGTATTTT.